This T cell receptor beta chain originates from a study of CD8+ T cells in alopecia areata. In each case, RNA was isolated and then reverse transcribed into cDNA as the sequencing template. The table came from immunoSEQ multiplex PCR; TCRdb's copy has only in-frame clones and leaves some out. Altogether 80,000 or so clones are present, approximately 70% being singletons, with the ten largest covering roughly a quarter. Germline CDR1 reads SQVTM; CDR2 reads ANQGSEA. There are 14 residues in the CDR3. J lost 7 bases, V lost 7 bases, and 16 bases had no gene match. Study findings and constraints: It was lesional scalp, especially alopecia totalis/universalis, that showed higher clonality than normal scalp. Scalp samples also yield sequences of resident alphabeta T cells from normal skin.

Treatment meaning: oral pan-JAK inhibitor, 5-10 mg twice daily. This clone was counted once. Its target is not known. This sequence was found in a human donor with alopecia areata. The V call is TRBV29-1, the J call TRBJ2-7, with 7 bases lining up with TRBD1. Source: CD8+ T cells sorted from blood, taken at week 24, from a patient treated with tofacitinib. The chain's CDR3 is CSAATGSWMGEQYF. The CDR3 DNA follows: TGCAGCGCTGCGACAGGGTCATGGATGGGTGAGCAGTACTTC.